What follows are 10 T cell receptor beta chains derived from one specimen sequenced in a study of glioma-infiltrating T cells after dendritic cell vaccination. TCRdb's copy holds only in-frame clones and misses some; the assay was immunoSEQ multiplex PCR. Seen here are tens of thousands of clones, about 80% observed once, and the top ten hold around 2.3%. This specimen consisted of blood, obtained before dendritic cell vaccination. Receptor source: a human donor with glioblastoma.

This chain links TRBV5-1 with TRBJ2-5; 13 bases line up with TRBD2. The junction had 8 bases not matched to a gene; V was cut back by 4 bases and J by 5 bases. CDR3 length: 16 amino acids. The germline V gene has CDR1 SGHRS and CDR2 YFSETQ. The CDR3 DNA sequence: TGCGCCAGCAGCAGTGGACTAGCGGGGGTAGGTGAGACCCAGTACTTC. Protein sequence: CASSSGLAGVGETQYF.

This clone was seen just once. The chain recombines TRBV9 with TRBJ2-7; 11 bases agree with TRBD2. Germline lookup yields CDR1 SGDLS and CDR2 YYNGEE. The CDR3 length is 15 residues. J lost 3 bases, V lost 0 bases, and 2 bases had no gene match. This CDR3 is CASSVELAGVYEQYF. The CDR3 DNA reads TGTGCCAGCAGCGTAGAACTAGCGGGGGTCTACGAGCAGTACTTC.

The sample holds one count of this clone. V usage is TRBV6-1 and J usage is TRBJ2-1; 7 bases fit TRBD1. The V gene's germline CDR1 is MNHNS and CDR2 SASEGT. The CDR3 length is 16 residues. The V gene end was trimmed by 4 bases and the J gene end by 5 bases; junction bases not matched to a gene: 11. CDR3 nucleotide sequence: TGTGCCAGCAGTGCTTCGGGACAGACGATAAACAATGAGCAGTTCTTC. This translates into CASSASGQTINNEQFF.

This chain uses TRBV2 with TRBJ2-4, with TRBD1 as a possible D gene (6 bases). V dropped 8 bases and J dropped 2 bases, with 7 bases sitting between them. The CDR3 extends over 12 amino acids. The V gene's germline CDR1 is SNHLY and CDR2 FYNNEI. The CDR3 DNA sequence: TGTGCCAGCGGACAGTCCAAAAACATTCAGTACTTC. Its protein product is CASGQSKNIQYF.

The sample holds a few counts of this clone. CDR3 sequence (DNA): TGTGCCAGCAGCAACCGGGACAGGGGGCTTAATGAAAAACTGTTTTTT. Protein: CASSNRDRGLNEKLFF. The V gene is TRBV4-2, the J gene TRBJ1-4; 12 bases agree with TRBD1. The junction had 5 bases not matched to a gene; V was cut back by 5 bases and J by 4 bases. The CDR3 is 16 amino acids. Germline CDR1 and CDR2: LGHNA and YNFKEQ.

This chain connects TRBV11-2 to TRBJ2-2, with 9 bases lining up with TRBD1. Germline V lookup: CDR1 SGHAT, CDR2 FQNNGV. This CDR3 has 15 residues. The V gene end was trimmed by 5 bases and the J gene end by 6 bases; junction bases not matched to a gene: 7. CDR3 coding DNA: TGTGCCAGCAGCCCGGACAGGGGAGAACCCGGGGAGCTGTTTTTT. Residues: CASSPDRGEPGELFF.

This clone has only a few counts. The J gene is TRBJ1-4, the V gene TRBV13, with TRBD1 identical over 10 bases. There are 20 residues in the CDR3. Losses at the gene ends were 4 bases for V and 3 bases for J; bases not matched to a gene: 17. Germline V gives CDR1 PRHDT, CDR2 FYEKMQ (reference sequence). CDR3 amino acids: CASSSSTGGGQGLANEKLFF. In DNA form, the CDR3 reads TGTGCCAGCAGCTCCTCGACAGGGGGGGGACAGGGGCTGGCTAATGAAAAACTGTTTTTT.

V and J are TRBV30 and TRBJ2-1, with 8 bases matching TRBD2. Trimming at V came to 5 bases and at J to 3 bases, leaving 3 bases not matched to a gene. CDR1 GTSNPN and CDR2 SVGIG come from the germline V gene (reference sequence). The CDR3 is 13 residues long. CDR3 sequence (DNA): TGTGCCTGGGGAGCGGGAGTCTACAATGAGCAGTTCTTC. As protein: CAWGAGVYNEQFF. Complete variable domain (other parts from reference TRBV30 and TRBJ2-1): SQTIHQWPATLVQPVGSPLSLECTVEGTSNPNLYWYRQAAGRGLQLLFYSVGIGQISSEVPQNLSASRPQDRQFILSSKKLLLSDSGFYLCAWGAGVYNEQFFGPGTRLTVL.

J is TRBJ2-4 and V is TRBV4-1; tentatively, D is TRBD2 (6 bases). Germline V CDR1 and CDR2: MGHRA, YSYEKL. Trimming shortened V by 0 bases and J by 2 bases, and 14 bases separated the two germline ends. This CDR3 has 17 amino acids. The CDR3 DNA sequence: TGCGCCAGCAGCCAAGATCTCACTAGCCGGTCCAAAAACATTCAGTACTTC. Protein sequence: CASSQDLTSRSKNIQYF.

This clone turned up a few times. The chain employs TRBV4-1 and TRBJ1-4, with 9 nucleotides matching TRBD1. Unmatched junction bases numbered 4, after V lost 2 bases and J lost 6 bases. The CDR3 length is 15 residues. Germline-derived CDR1 and CDR2 are MGHRA and YSYEKL. The CDR3 DNA reads TGCGCCAGCAGCCAACAACAGGGGGCCTATGAAAAACTGTTTTTT. Protein sequence: CASSQQQGAYEKLFF.